This TCR beta chain came from a study of cytomegalovirus exposure and HLA in healthy donors. As regards this clone: Its target is unknown.

PCR involved 60 Vbeta and 13 Jbeta primers. TCRdb's table, derived via immunoSEQ multiplex PCR, lists solely in-frame clones and lacks some. The data contain 60,000 to 80,000 clones, 60% to 80% of them seen just once; the ten biggest clones take up 2.8%. Germline values: CDR1 SGHVS, CDR2 FQNEAQ. This CDR3 region has 16 residues. After removal of 3 bases from V and 7 bases from J, the junction contained 11 bases not matched to a gene. Findings and limits, study-wide: Researchers left out some V segments, among them TRBV6-2 and TRBV6-3, as indistinguishable.

This receptor was taken from a man under 40 in good health and CMV-seronegative. The chain is built from TRBV7-8 and TRBJ2-1; 8 bases are a match to TRBD2. The sequencing sample was made of PBMCs. CDR3: CASSLGLGLAGNEQFF. The CDR3 nucleotides read TGTGCCAGCAGCTTGGGCCTCGGACTAGCAGGAAATGAGCAGTTCTTC.